This is a list of T cell receptor beta chains from one sample in a study of blood T cell repertoires in COVID-19. Only in-frame clones appear in the TCRdb table, and some are missing; sequencing was by immunoSEQ multiplex PCR. Here the sample spans about 220,000 clones, around four fifths being singletons. The sequencing input was peripheral blood. The receptors stem from a woman in her 70s with COVID-19, enrolled during active disease. Both conserved end residues are part of each CDR3. The D gene is left open where the match is weak. Size values are once, few and many counts, or a class for expanded clones, and some rows have none.

V gene,J gene,clone size,D gene,CDR3 DNA,CDR3 protein
TRBV2,TRBJ1-1,.,.,TGTGCCAGCACCACCGGTGAGATGAACACTGAAGCTTTCTTT,CASTTGEMNTEAFF
TRBV6-6,TRBJ2-1,.,.,TGTGCCAGCAGTTACGAGGGAGAGCAGTTCTTC,CASSYEGEQFF
TRBV19,TRBJ2-6,.,.,TGTGCCAGTAGTATACAGAAATCTGGGGCCAACGTCCTGACTTTC,CASSIQKSGANVLTF
TRBV5-5,TRBJ2-1,.,TRBD2,TGTGCCAGCAGCTTGCGTTCTAGCGGAGTCTACAATGAGCAGTTCTTC,CASSLRSSGVYNEQFF
TRBV5-1,TRBJ1-1,once,.,TGCGCCAGCAGCTTGGGCAGGGACACTGAAGCTTTCTTT,CASSLGRDTEAFF
TRBV2,TRBJ2-3,.,TRBD2,TGTGCCAGCAGTGACGAGCTAGCGGTTTGGGATACGCAGTATTTT,CASSDELAVWDTQYF
TRBV7-8,TRBJ2-1,.,.,TGTGCCAGCAGCCTCCAGCGGGTTGAGCAGTTCTTC,CASSLQRVEQFF
TRBV28,TRBJ1-5,few,.,TGTGCCAGCAGTTTACAGGGTAAAACCAATCAGCCCCAGCATTTT,CASSLQGKTNQPQHF
TRBV3-1/TRBV3-2,TRBJ2-1,.,.,TGTGCCAGCAGCCAAGATAGAGGGCGACAGGCCTCCTACAATGAGCAGTTCTTC,CASSQDRGRQASYNEQFF
TRBV28,TRBJ1-2,once,TRBD1,TGTGCCAGCAGTTTACGGGGACAGGGCGACGGCTACACCTTC,CASSLRGQGDGYTF
TRBV11-2,TRBJ2-1,.,.,TGTGCCAGCAGCCGAGCACAGTTACGAGTAGGAAATTACAATGAGCAGTTCTTC,CASSRAQLRVGNYNEQFF
TRBV7-2,TRBJ1-2,few,.,TGTGCCAGCAGCTTAAACCCAGGGGATGGCTACACCTTC,CASSLNPGDGYTF
TRBV5-5,TRBJ2-3,.,.,TGTGCCAGCAGCTCCCCGGAGCGGGGCACAGATACGCAGTATTTT,CASSSPERGTDTQYF
TRBV6-5,TRBJ2-7,.,.,TGTGCCACCGGGCTAGCCTCCTACGAGCAGTACTTC,CATGLASYEQYF
TRBV5-1,TRBJ2-2,.,.,TGCGCCAGCAACGCGTTCTCCGGGGAGCTGTTTTTT,CASNAFSGELFF
TRBV9,TRBJ2-6,.,.,TGTGCCAGCAGCGCGCGGGACCGTCCCCAGTCTGGGGCCAACGTCCTGACTTTC,CASSARDRPQSGANVLTF
TRBV11-3,TRBJ1-5,once,TRBD1,TGTGCCAGCAGCTTAAGGCAGGGGGGATATATTGGAGGCAATCAGCCCCAGCATTTT,CASSLRQGGYIGGNQPQHF
TRBV5-1,TRBJ2-1,.,.,TGCGCCAGTCAGCAAGGGACTTCGATTTACAATGAGCAGTTCTTC,CASQQGTSIYNEQFF
TRBV10-3,TRBJ2-7,.,TRBD1,TGTGCCATCAGTGAGTCGACAGGGCCTTACGAGCAGTACTTC,CAISESTGPYEQYF
TRBV5-1,TRBJ2-7,.,.,TGCGCCAGCAGCTTGGATCCGGACAGAATGTCCTACGAGCAGTACTTC,CASSLDPDRMSYEQYF
TRBV28,TRBJ1-3,.,.,TGTGCCAGCAGTCGGACGGGGAGGGGTGGAAACACCATATATTTT,CASSRTGRGGNTIYF
TRBV7-3,TRBJ2-4,few,.,TGTGCCAGCAGCTTAGGAGGTCCACAAAACATTCAGTACTTC,CASSLGGPQNIQYF
TRBV11-3,TRBJ1-1,.,.,TGTGCCAGCAGCGGGCAGCCGAACACTGAAGCTTTCTTT,CASSGQPNTEAFF
TRBV6-2/TRBV6-3,TRBJ2-3,.,TRBD2,TGTGCCAGCAGTTACGACGTAGCGGGAGGGGATACGCAGTATTTT,CASSYDVAGGDTQYF
TRBV6-5,TRBJ1-5,.,.,TGTGCCAGCAAAACAGTTGATAATCAGCCCCAGCATTTT,CASKTVDNQPQHF
TRBV27,TRBJ2-2,.,TRBD2,TGTGCCAGCAGACCCAAGGGACTAGCAAACACCGGGGAGCTGTTTTTT,CASRPKGLANTGELFF
TRBV7-2,TRBJ2-5,.,TRBD2,TGTGCCAGCAGCTTCGGACTAGCGGGAGACGGAGAGACCCAGTACTTC,CASSFGLAGDGETQYF
TRBV7-2,TRBJ2-1,.,.,TGTGCCAGCAGCTTTGGTCCGGTTAGCTACAATGAGCAGTTCTTC,CASSFGPVSYNEQFF
TRBV24-1,TRBJ2-3,.,.,TGTGCCACCAGTGATAAGCAGGGGAGCACAGATACGCAGTATTTT,CATSDKQGSTDTQYF
TRBV2,TRBJ2-4,.,.,TGTGCCAGCAGGGTACTACAGGGCGGCAAAAACATTCAGTACTTC,CASRVLQGGKNIQYF
TRBV11-2,TRBJ1-1,.,.,TGTGCCAGCAGCTCTTACGACACCTTGAACACTGAAGCTTTCTTT,CASSSYDTLNTEAFF
TRBV28,TRBJ2-5,.,.,TGTGCCGGGGGCAGGGAAGAGACCCAGTACTTC,CAGGREETQYF